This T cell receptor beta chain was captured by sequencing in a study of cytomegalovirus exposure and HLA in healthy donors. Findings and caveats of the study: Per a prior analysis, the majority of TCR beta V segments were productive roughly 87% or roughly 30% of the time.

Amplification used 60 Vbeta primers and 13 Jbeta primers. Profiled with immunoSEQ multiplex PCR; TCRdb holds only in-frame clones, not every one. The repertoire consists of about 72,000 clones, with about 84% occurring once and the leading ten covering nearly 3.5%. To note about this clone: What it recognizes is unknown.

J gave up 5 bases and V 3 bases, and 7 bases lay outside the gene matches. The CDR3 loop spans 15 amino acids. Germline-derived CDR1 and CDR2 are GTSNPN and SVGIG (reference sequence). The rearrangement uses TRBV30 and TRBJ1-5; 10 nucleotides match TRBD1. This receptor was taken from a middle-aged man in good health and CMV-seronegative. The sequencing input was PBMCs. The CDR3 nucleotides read TGTGCCTGGAGATCGTTAGGGACAGGGGATCAGCCCCAGCATTTT. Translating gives CAWRSLGTGDQPQHF.